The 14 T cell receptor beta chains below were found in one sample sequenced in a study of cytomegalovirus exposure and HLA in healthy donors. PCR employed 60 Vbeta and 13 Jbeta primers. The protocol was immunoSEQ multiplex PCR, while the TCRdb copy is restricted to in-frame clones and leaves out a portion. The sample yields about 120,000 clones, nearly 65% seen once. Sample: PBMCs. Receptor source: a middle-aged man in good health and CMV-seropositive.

CDR3 bases: TGCAGTGCTAGAGAACTCTACGAGCAGTACTTC. Protein product: CSARELYEQYF. V usage is TRBV20-1 and J usage is TRBJ2-7; D gene unclear. V was clipped by 0 bases and J by 3 bases, with 3 bases between them. Germline V gives CDR1 DFQATT, CDR2 SNEGSKA (reference sequence). CDR3 length: 11 amino acids.

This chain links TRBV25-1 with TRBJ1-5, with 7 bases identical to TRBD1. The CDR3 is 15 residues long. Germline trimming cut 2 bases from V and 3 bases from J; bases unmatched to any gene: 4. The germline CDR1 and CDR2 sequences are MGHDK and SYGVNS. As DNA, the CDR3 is TGTGCCAGCAGTGAAGCGACAGGGTTCAATCAGCCCCAGCATTTT. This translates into CASSEATGFNQPQHF.

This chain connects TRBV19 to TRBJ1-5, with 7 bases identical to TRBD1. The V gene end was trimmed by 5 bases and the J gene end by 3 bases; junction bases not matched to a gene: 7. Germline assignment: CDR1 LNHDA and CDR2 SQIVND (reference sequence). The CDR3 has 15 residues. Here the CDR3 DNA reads TGTGCCAGTAGTCCCGGGACAGTCCTCAATCAGCCCCAGCATTTT. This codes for CASSPGTVLNQPQHF.

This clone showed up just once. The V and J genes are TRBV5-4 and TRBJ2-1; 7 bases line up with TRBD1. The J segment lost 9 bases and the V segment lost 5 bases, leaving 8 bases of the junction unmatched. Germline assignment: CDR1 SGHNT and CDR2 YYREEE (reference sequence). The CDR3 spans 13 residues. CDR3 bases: TGTGCCAGCAGTACAGGGGCACAGGGTGAGCAGTTCTTC. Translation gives CASSTGAQGEQFF.

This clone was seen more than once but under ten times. The CDR3 sequence is CASRYQGAGNTEAFF. CDR3 DNA: TGTGCCAGCAGGTATCAGGGGGCAGGGAACACTGAAGCTTTCTTT. This sequence joins TRBV6-5 and TRBJ1-1, with TRBD1 identical over 8 bases. The CDR3 runs 15 residues. Germline V gives CDR1 MNHEY, CDR2 SVGAGI. Trimming at V came to 6 bases and at J to 1 base, leaving 7 bases not matched to a gene.

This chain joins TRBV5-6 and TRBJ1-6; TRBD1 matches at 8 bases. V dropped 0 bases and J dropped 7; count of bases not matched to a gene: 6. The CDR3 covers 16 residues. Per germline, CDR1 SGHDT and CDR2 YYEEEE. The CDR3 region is CASSLGYRGWNSPLHF. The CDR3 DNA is TGTGCCAGCAGCTTGGGTTACAGGGGGTGGAATTCACCCCTCCACTTT.

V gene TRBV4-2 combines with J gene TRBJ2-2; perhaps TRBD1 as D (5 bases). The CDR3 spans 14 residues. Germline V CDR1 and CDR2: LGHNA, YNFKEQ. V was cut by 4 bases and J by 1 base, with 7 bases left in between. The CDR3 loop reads CASSLQGNTGELFF. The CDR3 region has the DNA TGTGCCAGCAGCCTCCAGGGGAACACCGGGGAGCTGTTTTTT.

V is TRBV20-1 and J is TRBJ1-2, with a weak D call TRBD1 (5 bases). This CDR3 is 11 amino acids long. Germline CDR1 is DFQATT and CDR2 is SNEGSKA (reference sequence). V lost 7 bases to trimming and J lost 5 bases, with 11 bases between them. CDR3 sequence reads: CSGRGNYGYTF. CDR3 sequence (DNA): TGCAGTGGCCGGGGGAATTATGGCTACACCTTC.

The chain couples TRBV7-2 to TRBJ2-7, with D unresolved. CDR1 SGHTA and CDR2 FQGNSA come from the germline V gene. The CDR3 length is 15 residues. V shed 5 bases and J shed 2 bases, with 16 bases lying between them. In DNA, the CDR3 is TGTGCCAGCAGCGGGTACGTGGGCCTCGCCTACGAGCAGTACTTC. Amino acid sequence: CASSGYVGLAYEQYF.

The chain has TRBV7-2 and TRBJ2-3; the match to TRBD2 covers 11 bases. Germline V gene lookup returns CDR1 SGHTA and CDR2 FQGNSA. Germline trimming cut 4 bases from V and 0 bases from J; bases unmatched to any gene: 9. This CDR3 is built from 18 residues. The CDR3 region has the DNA TGTGCCAGCAGCTCCCCCGCGGGACTAGCGGCTAGCACAGATACGCAGTATTTT. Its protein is CASSSPAGLAASTDTQYF.

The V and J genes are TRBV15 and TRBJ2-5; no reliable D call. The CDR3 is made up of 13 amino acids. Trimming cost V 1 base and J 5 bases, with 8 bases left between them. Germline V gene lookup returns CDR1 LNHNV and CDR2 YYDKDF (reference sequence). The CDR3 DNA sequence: TGTGCCACCAGCAGAGCCCCTCCCGAGACCCAGTACTTC. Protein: CATSRAPPETQYF.

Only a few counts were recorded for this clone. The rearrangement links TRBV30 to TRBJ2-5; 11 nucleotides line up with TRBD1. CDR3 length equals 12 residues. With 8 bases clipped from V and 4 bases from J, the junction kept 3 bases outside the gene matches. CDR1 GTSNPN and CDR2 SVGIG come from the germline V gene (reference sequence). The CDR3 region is CAGQGALETQYF. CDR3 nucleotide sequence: TGTGCCGGACAGGGGGCTTTAGAGACCCAGTACTTC.

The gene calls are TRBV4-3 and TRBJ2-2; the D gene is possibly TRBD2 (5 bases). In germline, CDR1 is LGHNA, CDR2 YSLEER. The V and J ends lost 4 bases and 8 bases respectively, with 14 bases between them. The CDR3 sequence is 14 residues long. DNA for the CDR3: TGCGCCAGCAGCCTGGACTCCCTTTCGGGGGAGCTGTTTTTT. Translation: CASSLDSLSGELFF.

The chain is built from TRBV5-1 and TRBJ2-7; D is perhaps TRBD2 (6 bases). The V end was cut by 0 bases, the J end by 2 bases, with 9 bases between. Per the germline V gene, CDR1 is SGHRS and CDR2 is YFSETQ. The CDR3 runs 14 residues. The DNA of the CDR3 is TGCGCCAGCAGCTTGGAGGGGACTGCCTACGAGCAGTACTTC. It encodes CASSLEGTAYEQYF.